This TCR beta chain was captured by sequencing in a study of sequential checkpoint blockade in melanoma. The table lists this clone with a count of one. Treatment: randomized to nivolumab then ipilimumab (arm A) or the reverse (arm B). No patient had prior DNA-damaging chemotherapy. Trimming cost V 7 bases and J 6 bases; bases outside gene matches: 12. CDR1 and CDR2 from the germline V gene are SGHVS and FQNEAQ. The CDR3 runs 15 residues. Clones were read by immunoSEQ multiplex PCR, and TCRdb kept only the in-frame ones, dropping some. The data contain some 35,000 clones, around nine tenths of them seen just once; the ten biggest clones take up around 11%.

The V and J genes are TRBV7-8 and TRBJ2-7; 10 bases map to TRBD1. The source was CD8+ T cells sorted from blood (inferred from file names), collected from a patient given nivolumab and ipilimumab in sequence. This TCR derives from a human donor with melanoma. CDR3 sequence (DNA): TGTGCCAGCAAATATACGGGACAGGGGCCGTTCGAGCAGTACTTC. This codes for CASKYTGQGPFEQYF.